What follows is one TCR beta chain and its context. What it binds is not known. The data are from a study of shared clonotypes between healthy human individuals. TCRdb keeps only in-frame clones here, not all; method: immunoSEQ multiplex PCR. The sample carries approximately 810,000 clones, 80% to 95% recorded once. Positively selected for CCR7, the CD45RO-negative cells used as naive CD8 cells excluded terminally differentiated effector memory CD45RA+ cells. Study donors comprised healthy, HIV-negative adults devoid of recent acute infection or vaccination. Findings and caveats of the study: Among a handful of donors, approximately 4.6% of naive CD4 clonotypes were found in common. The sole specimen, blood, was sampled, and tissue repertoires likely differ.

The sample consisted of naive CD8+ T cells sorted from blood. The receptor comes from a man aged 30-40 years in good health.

CDR3 DNA sequence: TGTGCCGCCGGGACTAGCGGTCTCGAGCAGTACTTC. It yields the protein CAAGTSGLEQYF. The chain is built from TRBV19 and TRBJ2-7, with 11 nucleotides matching TRBD2. Germline assignment: CDR1 LNHDA and CDR2 SQIVND (reference sequence). CDR3 size: 12 residues. The J segment lost 6 bases and the V segment lost 11 bases, leaving 6 bases of the junction unmatched.